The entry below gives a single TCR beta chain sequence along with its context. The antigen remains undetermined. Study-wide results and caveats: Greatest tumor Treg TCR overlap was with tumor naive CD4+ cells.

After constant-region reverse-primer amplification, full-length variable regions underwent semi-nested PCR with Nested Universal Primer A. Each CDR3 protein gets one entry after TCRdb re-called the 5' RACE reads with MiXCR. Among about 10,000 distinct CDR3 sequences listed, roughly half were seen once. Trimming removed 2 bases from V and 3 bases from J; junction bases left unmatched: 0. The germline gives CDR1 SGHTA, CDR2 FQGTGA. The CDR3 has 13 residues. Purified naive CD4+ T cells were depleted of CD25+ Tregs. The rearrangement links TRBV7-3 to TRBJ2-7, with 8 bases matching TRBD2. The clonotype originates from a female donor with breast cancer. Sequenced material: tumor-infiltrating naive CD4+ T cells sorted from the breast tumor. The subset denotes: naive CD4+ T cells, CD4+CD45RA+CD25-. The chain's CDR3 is CASSLLAGYEQYF. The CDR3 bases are TGTGCCAGCAGCTTACTAGCGGGCTACGAGCAGTACTTC.